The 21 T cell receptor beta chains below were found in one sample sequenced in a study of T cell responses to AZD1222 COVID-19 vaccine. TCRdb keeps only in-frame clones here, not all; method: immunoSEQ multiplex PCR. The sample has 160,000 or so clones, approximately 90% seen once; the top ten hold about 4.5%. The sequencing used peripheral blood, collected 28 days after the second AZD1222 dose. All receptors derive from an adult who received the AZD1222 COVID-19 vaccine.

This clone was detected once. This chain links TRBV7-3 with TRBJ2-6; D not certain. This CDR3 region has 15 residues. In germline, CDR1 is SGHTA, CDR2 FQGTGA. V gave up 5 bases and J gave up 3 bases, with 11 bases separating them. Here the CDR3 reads CASSRSILGANVLTF. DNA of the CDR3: TGTGCCAGCAGCCGGTCGATCCTTGGGGCCAACGTCCTGACTTTC. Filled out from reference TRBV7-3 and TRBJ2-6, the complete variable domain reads GAGVSQTPSNKVTEKGKYVELRCDPISGHTALYWYRQSLGQGPEFLIYFQGTGAADDSGLPNDRFFAVRPEGSVSTLKIQRTERGDSAVYLCASSRSILGANVLTFGAGSRLTVL.

CDR3 nucleotide sequence: TGTGCCAGCAGGGGACAGGGGGAGGCTGGTACGCAGTATTTT. It translates to CASRGQGEAGTQYF. The chain employs TRBV2 and TRBJ2-3; 11 bases align to TRBD1. The CDR3 extends over 14 amino acids. Germline trimming cut 6 bases from V and 8 bases from J; bases unmatched to any gene: 7. The V gene's germline CDR1 is SNHLY and CDR2 FYNNEI.

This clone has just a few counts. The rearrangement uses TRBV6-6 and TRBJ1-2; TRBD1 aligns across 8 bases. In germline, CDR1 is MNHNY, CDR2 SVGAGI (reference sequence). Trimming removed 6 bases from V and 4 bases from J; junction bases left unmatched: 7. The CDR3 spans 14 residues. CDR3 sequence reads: CASSPGTGLYGYTF. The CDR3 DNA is TGTGCCAGCAGCCCCGGGACAGGACTCTATGGCTACACCTTC.

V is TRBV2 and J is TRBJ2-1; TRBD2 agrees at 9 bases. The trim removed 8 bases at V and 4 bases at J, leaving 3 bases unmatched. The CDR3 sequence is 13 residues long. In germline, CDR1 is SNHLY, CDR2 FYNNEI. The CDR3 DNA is TGTGCCAGCCGACTAGCGGTTTACAATGAGCAGTTCTTC. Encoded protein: CASRLAVYNEQFF.

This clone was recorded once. The CDR3 sequence: CASSPGGYEQYF. The CDR3 DNA reads TGTGCCAGCAGCCCTGGAGGATACGAGCAGTACTTC. The chain links TRBV3-1 (or the pseudogene TRBV3-2) to TRBJ2-7, with D possibly being TRBD2 (5 bases). Trimming removed 4 bases at V and 4 bases at J, with 8 bases between. The CDR3 is made up of 12 amino acids. CDR1 is LGHDT and CDR2 is YNNKEL in the germline V gene (reference sequence).

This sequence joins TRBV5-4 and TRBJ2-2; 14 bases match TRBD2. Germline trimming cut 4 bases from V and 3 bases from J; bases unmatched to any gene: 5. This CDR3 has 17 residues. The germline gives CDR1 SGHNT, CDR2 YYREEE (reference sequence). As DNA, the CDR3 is TGTGCCAGCAGCCAGGGACTAGCGGGGGATCACACCGGGGAGCTGTTTTTT. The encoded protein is CASSQGLAGDHTGELFF.

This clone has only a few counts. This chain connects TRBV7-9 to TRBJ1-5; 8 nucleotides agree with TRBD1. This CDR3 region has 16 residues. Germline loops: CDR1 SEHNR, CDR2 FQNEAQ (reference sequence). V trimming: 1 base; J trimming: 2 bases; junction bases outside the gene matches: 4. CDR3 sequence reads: CASSLGTGIGNQPQHF. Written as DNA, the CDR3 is TGTGCCAGCAGCTTAGGGACAGGGATCGGCAATCAGCCCCAGCATTTT.

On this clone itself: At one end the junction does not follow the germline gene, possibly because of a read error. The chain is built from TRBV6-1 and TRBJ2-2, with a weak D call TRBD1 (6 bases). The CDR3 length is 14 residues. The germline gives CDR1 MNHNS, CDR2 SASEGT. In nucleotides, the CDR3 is TGTGCCAGCAGAGAAGGGGGTAGGGCCGGGGAGCTGTTTTTT. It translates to CASREGGRAGELFF.

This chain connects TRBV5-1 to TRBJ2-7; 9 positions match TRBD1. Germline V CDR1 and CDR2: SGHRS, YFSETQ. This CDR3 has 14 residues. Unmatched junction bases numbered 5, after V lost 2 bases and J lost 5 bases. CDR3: CASSFGQGSNEQYF. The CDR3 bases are TGCGCCAGCAGCTTCGGACAGGGGAGTAACGAGCAGTACTTC.

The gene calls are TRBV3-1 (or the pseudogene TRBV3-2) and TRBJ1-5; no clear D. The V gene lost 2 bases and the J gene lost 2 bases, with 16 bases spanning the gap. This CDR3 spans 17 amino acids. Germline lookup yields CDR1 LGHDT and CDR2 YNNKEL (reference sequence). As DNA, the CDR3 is TGTGCCAGCAGCCAATCGATTTGGGGTTTCGGCAATCAGCCCCAGCATTTT. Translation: CASSQSIWGFGNQPQHF.

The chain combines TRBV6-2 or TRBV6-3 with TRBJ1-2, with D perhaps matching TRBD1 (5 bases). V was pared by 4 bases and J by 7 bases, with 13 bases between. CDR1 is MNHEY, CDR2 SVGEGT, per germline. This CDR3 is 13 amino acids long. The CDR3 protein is CASSSTGRPGYTF. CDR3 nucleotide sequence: TGTGCCAGCAGTTCTACGGGACGGCCTGGCTACACCTTC.

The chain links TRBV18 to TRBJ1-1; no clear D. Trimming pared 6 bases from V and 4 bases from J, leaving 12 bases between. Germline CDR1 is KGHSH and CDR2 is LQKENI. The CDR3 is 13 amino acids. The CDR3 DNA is TGTGCCAGCTCCCAAATCGAGGGCACTGAAGCTTTCTTT. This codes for CASSQIEGTEAFF. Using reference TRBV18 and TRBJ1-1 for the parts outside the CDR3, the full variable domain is NAGVMQNPRHLVRRRGQEARLRCSPMKGHSHVYWYRQLPEEGLKFMVYLQKENIIDESGMPKERFSAEFPKEGPSILRIQQVVRGDSAAYFCASSQIEGTEAFFGQGTRLTVV.

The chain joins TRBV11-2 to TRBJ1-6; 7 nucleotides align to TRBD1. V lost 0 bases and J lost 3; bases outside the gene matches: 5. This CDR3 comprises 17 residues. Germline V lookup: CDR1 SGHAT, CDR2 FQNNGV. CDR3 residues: CASSLEPGQSYNSPLHF. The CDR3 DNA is TGTGCCAGCAGCTTAGAGCCGGGACAGAGCTATAATTCACCCCTCCACTTT.

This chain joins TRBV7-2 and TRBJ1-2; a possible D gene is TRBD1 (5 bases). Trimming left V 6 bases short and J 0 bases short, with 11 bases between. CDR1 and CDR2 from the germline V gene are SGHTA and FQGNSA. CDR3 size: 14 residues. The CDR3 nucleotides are TGTGCCAGCAGTCCGTCGACAGCTAACTATGGCTACACCTTC. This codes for CASSPSTANYGYTF. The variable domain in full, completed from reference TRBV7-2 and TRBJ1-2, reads GAGVSQSPSNKVTEKGKDVELRCDPISGHTALYWYRQSLGQGLEFLIYFQGNSAPDKSGLPSDRFSAERTGGSVSTLTIQRTQQEDSAVYLCASSPSTANYGYTFGSGTRLTVV.

The CDR3 DNA follows: TGTGCCAGCATTGGACAGGGAGTTAATCAGCCCCAGCATTTT. Amino acids: CASIGQGVNQPQHF. The chain carries TRBV25-1 and TRBJ1-5, with 8 positions matching TRBD1. V lost 7 bases to trimming and J lost 4 bases; unmatched junction nucleotides: 6. This CDR3 has 14 residues. Germline loops: CDR1 MGHDK, CDR2 SYGVNS. Looking up the rest from reference TRBV25-1 and TRBJ1-5 gives the full variable domain: EADIYQTPRYLVIGTGKKITLECSQTMGHDKMYWYQQDPGMELHLIHYSYGVNSTEKGDLSSESTVSRIRTEHFPLTLESARPSHTSQYLCASIGQGVNQPQHFGDGTRLSIL.

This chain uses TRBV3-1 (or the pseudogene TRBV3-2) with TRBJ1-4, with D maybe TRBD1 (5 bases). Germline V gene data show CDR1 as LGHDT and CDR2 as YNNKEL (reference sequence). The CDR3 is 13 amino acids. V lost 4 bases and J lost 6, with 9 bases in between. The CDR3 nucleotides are TGTGCCAGCAGCCCCAGGGCTGATGAAAAACTGTTTTTT. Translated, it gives CASSPRADEKLFF.

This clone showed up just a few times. Here the CDR3 DNA reads TGCAGCGTTGATGAAACTATGGTTTCTGGCTACACCTTC. This translates into CSVDETMVSGYTF. The chain combines TRBV29-1 with TRBJ1-2; no definite D call. This CDR3 is 13 amino acids long. In germline, CDR1 is SQVTM, CDR2 ANQGSEA. Trimming left V 3 bases short and J 7 bases short, with 15 bases between.

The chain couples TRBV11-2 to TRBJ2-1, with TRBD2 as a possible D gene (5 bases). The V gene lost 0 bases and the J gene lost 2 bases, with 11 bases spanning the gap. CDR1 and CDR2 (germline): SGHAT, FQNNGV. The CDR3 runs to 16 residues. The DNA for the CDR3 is TGTGCCAGCAGCTTAGACTCTAGCACACCCTACAATGAGCAGTTCTTC. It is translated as CASSLDSSTPYNEQFF.

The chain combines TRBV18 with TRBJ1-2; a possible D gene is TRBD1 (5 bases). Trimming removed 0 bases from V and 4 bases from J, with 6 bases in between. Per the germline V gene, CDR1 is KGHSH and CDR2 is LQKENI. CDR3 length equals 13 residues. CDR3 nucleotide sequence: TGTGCCAGCTCACCACCGGGGCGCTATGGCTACACCTTC. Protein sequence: CASSPPGRYGYTF.

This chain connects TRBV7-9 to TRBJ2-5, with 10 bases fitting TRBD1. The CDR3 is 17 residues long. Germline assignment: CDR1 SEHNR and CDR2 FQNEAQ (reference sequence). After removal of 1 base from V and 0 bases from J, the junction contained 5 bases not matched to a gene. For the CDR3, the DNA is TGTGCCAGCAGCTTAGACATGACAGGGGGCTACCAAGAGACCCAGTACTTC. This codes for CASSLDMTGGYQETQYF. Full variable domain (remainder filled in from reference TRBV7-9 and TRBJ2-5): DTGVSQNPRHKITKRGQNVTFRCDPISEHNRLYWYRQTLGQGPEFLTYFQNEAQLEKSRLLSDRFSAERPKGSFSTLEIQRTEQGDSAMYLCASSLDMTGGYQETQYFGPGTRLLVL.

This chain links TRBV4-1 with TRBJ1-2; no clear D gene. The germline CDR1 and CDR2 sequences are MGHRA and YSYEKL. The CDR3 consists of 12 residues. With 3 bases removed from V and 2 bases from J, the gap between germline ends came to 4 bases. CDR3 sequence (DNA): TGCGCCAGCAGCCAGGAGAACTATGGCTACACCTTC. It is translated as CASSQENYGYTF.